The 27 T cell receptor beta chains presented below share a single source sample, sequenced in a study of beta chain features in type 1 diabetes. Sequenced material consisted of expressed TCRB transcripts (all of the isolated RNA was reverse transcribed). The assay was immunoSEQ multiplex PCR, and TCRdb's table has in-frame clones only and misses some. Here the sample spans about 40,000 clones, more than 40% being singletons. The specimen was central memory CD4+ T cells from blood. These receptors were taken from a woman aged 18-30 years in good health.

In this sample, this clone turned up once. Here the CDR3 DNA reads TGTGCCAGCAGCGGGCGAAGGGGCCTCAATGAGCAGTTCTTC. It translates to CASSGRRGLNEQFF. The chain joins TRBV9 to TRBJ2-1, with D perhaps TRBD1 (5 bases). Germline lookup yields CDR1 SGDLS and CDR2 YYNGEE. The CDR3 is 14 residues long. Trimming cost V 3 bases and J 6 bases, with 13 bases left between them.

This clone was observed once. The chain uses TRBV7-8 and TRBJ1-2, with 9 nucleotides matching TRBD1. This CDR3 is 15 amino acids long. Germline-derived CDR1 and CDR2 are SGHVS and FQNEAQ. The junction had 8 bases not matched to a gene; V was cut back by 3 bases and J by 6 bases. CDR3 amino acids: CASSLGGDRAHGYTF. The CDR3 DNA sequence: TGTGCCAGCAGCTTGGGGGGGGACAGGGCGCATGGCTACACCTTC.

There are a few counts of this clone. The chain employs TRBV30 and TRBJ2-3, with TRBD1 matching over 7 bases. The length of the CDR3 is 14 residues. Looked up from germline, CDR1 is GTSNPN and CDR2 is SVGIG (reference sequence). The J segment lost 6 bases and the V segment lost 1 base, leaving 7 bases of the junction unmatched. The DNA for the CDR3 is TGTGCCTGGAGTGGGCGACAGGGTTGGGATACGCAGTATTTT. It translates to CAWSGRQGWDTQYF.

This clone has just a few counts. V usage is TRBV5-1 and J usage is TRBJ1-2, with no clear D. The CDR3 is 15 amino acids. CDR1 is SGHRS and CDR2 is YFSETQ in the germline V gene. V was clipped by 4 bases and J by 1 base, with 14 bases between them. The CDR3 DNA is TGCGCCAGCAGCCCGGTCGGGTCGGATAACTATGGCTACACCTTC. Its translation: CASSPVGSDNYGYTF.

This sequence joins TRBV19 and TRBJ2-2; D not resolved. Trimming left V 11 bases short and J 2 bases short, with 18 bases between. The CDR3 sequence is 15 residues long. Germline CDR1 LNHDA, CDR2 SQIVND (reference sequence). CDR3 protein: CAGSPRLQNTGELFF. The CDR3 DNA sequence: TGTGCCGGCAGTCCGAGGCTACAAAACACCGGGGAGCTGTTTTTT.

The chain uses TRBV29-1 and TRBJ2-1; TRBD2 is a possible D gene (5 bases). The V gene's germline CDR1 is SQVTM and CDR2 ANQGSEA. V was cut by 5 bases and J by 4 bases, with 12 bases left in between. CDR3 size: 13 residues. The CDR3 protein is CSVPGISYNEQFF. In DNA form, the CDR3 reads TGCAGCGTTCCCGGGATTTCGTACAATGAGCAGTTCTTC.

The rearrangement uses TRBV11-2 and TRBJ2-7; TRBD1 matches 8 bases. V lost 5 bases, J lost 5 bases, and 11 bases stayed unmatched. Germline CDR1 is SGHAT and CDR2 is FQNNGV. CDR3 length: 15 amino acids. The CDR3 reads CASSHPTGGLDEQYF. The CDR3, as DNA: TGTGCCAGCAGCCATCCCACAGGGGGGCTTGACGAGCAGTACTTC. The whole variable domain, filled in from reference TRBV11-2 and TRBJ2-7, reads EAGVAQSPRYKIIEKRQSVAFWCNPISGHATLYWYQQILGQGPKLLIQFQNNGVVDDSQLPKDRFSAERLKGVDSTLKIQPAKLEDSAVYLCASSHPTGGLDEQYFGPGTRLTVT.

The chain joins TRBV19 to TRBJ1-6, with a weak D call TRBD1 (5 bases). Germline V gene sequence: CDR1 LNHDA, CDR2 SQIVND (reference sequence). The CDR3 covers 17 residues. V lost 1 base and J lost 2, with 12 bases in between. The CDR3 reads CASSIAGRVAYNSPLHF. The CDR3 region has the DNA TGTGCCAGTAGTATAGCGGGCAGGGTGGCCTATAATTCACCCCTCCACTTT.

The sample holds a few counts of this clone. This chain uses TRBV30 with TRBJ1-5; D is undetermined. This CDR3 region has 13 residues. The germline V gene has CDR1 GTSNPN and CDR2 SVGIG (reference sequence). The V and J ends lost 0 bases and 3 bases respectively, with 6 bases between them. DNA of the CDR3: TGTGCCTGGAGTGTAACTAACAATCAGCCCCAGCATTTT. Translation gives CAWSVTNNQPQHF. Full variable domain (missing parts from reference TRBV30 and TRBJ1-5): SQTIHQWPATLVQPVGSPLSLECTVEGTSNPNLYWYRQAAGRGLQLLFYSVGIGQISSEVPQNLSASRPQDRQFILSSKKLLLSDSGFYLCAWSVTNNQPQHFGDGTRLSIL.

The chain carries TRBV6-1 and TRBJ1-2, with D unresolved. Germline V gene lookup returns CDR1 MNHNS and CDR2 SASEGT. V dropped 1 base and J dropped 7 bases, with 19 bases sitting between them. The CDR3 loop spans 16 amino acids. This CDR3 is CASSEVSDEPRGGYTF. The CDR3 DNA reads TGTGCCAGCAGTGAAGTTTCAGACGAACCCCGCGGTGGCTACACCTTC.

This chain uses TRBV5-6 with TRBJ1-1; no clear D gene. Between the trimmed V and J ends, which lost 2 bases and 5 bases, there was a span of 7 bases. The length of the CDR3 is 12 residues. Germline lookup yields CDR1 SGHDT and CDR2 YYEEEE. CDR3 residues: CASSFERTEAFF. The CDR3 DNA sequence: TGTGCCAGCAGCTTTGAGAGGACTGAAGCTTTCTTT. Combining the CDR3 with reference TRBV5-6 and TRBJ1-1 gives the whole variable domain DAGVTQSPTHLIKTRGQQVTLRCSPKSGHDTVSWYQQALGQGPQFIFQYYEEEERQRGNFPDRFSGHQFPNYSSELNVNALLLGDSALYLCASSFERTEAFFGQGTRLTVV.

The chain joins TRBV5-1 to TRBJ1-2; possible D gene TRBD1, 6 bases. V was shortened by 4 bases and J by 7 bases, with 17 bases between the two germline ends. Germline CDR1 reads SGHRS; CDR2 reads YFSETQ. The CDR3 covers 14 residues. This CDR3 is CASSETTGAIGYTF. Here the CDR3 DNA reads TGCGCCAGCAGCGAAACGACAGGTGCGATTGGCTACACCTTC.

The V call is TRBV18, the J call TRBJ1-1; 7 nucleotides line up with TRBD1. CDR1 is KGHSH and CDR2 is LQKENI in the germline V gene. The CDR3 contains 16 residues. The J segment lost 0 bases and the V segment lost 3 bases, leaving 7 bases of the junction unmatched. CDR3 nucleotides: TGTGCCAGCTCACCGTTTGCGGGACAGATGAACACTGAAGCTTTCTTT. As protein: CASSPFAGQMNTEAFF.

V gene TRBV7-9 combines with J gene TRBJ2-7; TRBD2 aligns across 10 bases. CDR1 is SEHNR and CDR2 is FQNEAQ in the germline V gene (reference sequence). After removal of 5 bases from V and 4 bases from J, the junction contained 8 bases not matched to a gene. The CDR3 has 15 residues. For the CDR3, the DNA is TGTGCCAGCAGCCCCAGTGCTAGCGGGAGATACGAGCAGTACTTC. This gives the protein CASSPSASGRYEQYF.

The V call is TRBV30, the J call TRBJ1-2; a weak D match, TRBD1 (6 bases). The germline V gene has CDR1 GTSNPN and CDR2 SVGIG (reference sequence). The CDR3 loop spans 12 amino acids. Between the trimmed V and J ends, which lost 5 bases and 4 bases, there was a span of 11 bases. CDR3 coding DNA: TGTGCCTGGCTAACAGGGCCCTATGGCTACACCTTC. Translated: CAWLTGPYGYTF.

CDR3 amino acids: CASSLGQTWGNEQFF. CDR3 nucleotide sequence: TGCGCCAGCAGCCTCGGACAGACCTGGGGCAATGAGCAGTTCTTC. The chain is built from TRBV5-1 and TRBJ2-1; a weak D match, TRBD1 (6 bases). The CDR3 extends over 15 amino acids. Trimming took 4 bases from V and 6 from J, leaving 17 bases between them. The V gene's germline CDR1 is SGHRS and CDR2 YFSETQ.

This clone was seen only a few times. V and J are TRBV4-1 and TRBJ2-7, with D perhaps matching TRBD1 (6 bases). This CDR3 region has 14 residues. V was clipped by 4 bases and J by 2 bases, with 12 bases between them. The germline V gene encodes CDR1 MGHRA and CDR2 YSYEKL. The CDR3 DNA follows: TGCGCCAGCAGCCTACCGGACAGAGCCTACGAGCAGTACTTC. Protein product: CASSLPDRAYEQYF.

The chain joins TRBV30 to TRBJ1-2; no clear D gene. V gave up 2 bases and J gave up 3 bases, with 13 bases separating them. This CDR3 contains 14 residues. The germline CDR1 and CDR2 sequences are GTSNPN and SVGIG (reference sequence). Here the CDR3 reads CAWSPRGGYYGYTF. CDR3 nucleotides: TGTGCCTGGAGTCCCCGCGGCGGATACTATGGCTACACCTTC.

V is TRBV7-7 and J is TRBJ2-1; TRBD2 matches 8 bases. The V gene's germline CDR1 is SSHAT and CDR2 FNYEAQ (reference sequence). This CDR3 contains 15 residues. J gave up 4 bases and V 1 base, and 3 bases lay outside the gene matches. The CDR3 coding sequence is TGTGCCAGCAGCTTAGAAGCGGGAGAGTACAATGAGCAGTTCTTC. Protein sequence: CASSLEAGEYNEQFF.

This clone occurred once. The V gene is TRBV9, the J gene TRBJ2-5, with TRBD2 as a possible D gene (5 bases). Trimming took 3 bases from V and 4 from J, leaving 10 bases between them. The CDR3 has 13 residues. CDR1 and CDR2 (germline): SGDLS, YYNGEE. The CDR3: CASSAPEGETQYF. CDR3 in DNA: TGTGCCAGCAGCGCGCCCGAGGGAGAGACCCAGTACTTC.

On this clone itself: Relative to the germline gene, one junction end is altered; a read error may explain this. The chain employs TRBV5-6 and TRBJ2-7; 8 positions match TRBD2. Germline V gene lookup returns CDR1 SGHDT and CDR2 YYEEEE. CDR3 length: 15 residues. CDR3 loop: CASSPPGGVSNEQYF. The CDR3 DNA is TGTGCCAGCAGCCCCCCGGGGGGGGTCTCCAACGAGCAGTACTTC.

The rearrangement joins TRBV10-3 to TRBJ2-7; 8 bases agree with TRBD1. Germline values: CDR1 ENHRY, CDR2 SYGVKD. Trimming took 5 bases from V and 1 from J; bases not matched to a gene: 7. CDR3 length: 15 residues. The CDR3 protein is CAISRGDRGSYEQYF. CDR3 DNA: TGTGCCATCAGTCGAGGAGACAGGGGATCCTACGAGCAGTACTTC.

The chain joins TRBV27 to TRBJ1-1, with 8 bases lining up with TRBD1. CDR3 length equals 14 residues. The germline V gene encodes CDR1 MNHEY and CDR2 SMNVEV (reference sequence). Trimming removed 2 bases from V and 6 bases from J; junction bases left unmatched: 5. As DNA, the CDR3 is TGTGCCAGCAGTTTAGCAGGGGGCGGGGCTGAAGCTTTCTTT. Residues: CASSLAGGGAEAFF.

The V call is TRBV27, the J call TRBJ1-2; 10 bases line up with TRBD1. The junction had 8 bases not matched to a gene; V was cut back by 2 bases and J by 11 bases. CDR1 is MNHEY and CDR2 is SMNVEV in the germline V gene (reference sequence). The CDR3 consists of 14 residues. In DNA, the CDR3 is TGTGCCAGCAGTTTACGTCGGACAGGGGGAGGGTACACCTTC. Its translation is CASSLRRTGGGYTF.

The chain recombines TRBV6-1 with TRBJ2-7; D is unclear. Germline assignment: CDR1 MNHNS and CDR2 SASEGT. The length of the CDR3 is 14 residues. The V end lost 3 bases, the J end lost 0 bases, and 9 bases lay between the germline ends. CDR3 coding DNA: TGTGCCAGCAGTGATGGCGGCTACTCCTACGAGCAGTACTTC. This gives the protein CASSDGGYSYEQYF.

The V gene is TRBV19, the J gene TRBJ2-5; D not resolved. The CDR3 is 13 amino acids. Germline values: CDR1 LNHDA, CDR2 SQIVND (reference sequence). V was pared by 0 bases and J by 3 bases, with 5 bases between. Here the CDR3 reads CASSIDAEETQYF. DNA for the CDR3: TGTGCCAGTAGTATAGATGCGGAAGAGACCCAGTACTTC.

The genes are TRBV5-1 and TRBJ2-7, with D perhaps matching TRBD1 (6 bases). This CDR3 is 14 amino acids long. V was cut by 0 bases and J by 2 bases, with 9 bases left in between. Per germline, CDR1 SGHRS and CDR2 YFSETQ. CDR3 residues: CASSLAQGPYEQYF. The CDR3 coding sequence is TGCGCCAGCAGCTTGGCACAGGGACCCTACGAGCAGTACTTC.